This T cell receptor (beta chain) was retrieved from a study of blood T cell repertoires in COVID-19. Study in general: Sample material is recorded as cDNA or gDNA derived from T cells, B-cell-depleted T cells, or PBMCs.

TCRdb's copy holds only in-frame clones and misses some; the assay was immunoSEQ multiplex PCR. The sample lists 80,000 to 100,000 clones; approximately 79% were seen once. Germline CDR1 MNHEY, CDR2 SVGEGT. This CDR3 is built from 14 residues. The junction had 3 bases not matched to a gene; V was cut back by 6 bases and J by 4 bases. Sequencing was done on a sample of peripheral blood. The chain carries TRBV6-2 or TRBV6-3 and TRBJ2-2; 9 bases match TRBD1. This TCR came from a man in his 70s with COVID-19, enrolled during active disease. The CDR3 sequence: CASSIQGATGELFF. The CDR3, as DNA: TGTGCCAGCAGCATACAGGGGGCCACCGGGGAGCTGTTTTTT.